These 27 T cell receptor beta chains came from one sample sequenced in a study of blood T cell repertoires in COVID-19. Sequenced by immunoSEQ multiplex PCR; TCRdb stores in-frame clones only, minus some. The table has about 300,000 clones, roughly 90% seen once. The sample comprised peripheral blood. All receptors derive from a man younger than 30 who had recovered from COVID-19.

The chain has TRBV19 and TRBJ1-2; 9 bases are shared with TRBD1. Germline loops: CDR1 LNHDA, CDR2 SQIVND (reference sequence). V trimming: 5 bases; J trimming: 2 bases; junction bases outside the gene matches: 12. There are 17 residues in the CDR3. The CDR3 is CASSRGQGIYINYGYTF. The CDR3 DNA sequence: TGTGCCAGTAGTCGAGGACAGGGGATCTATATAAACTATGGCTACACCTTC.

The V gene is TRBV11-2, the J gene TRBJ1-1; 9 nucleotides match TRBD1. Germline-derived CDR1 and CDR2 are SGHAT and FQNNGV. The CDR3 spans 13 residues. With 7 bases clipped from V and 5 bases from J, the junction kept 5 bases outside the gene matches. The CDR3 DNA follows: TGTGCCAGCAATTGGGACAGGGTTACTGAAGCTTTCTTT. Its protein product is CASNWDRVTEAFF.

The chain carries TRBV4-2 and TRBJ2-1, with 7 bases identical to TRBD1. The CDR3 is 15 residues long. CDR1 and CDR2 (germline): LGHNA, YNFKEQ. Germline trimming cut 4 bases from V and 4 bases from J; bases unmatched to any gene: 7. The CDR3 loop is CASSRSGTEYNEQFF. CDR3 sequence (DNA): TGTGCCAGCAGCCGTTCCGGGACAGAGTACAATGAGCAGTTCTTC.

V is TRBV24-1 and J is TRBJ2-2; TRBD1 is a possible D gene (5 bases). The CDR3 extends over 14 amino acids. Looked up from germline, CDR1 is KGHDR and CDR2 is SFDVKD. The V and J ends lost 5 bases and 4 bases respectively, with 10 bases between them. CDR3 loop: CATSGQTPTGELFF. As DNA, the CDR3 is TGTGCCACCAGTGGACAGACCCCCACCGGGGAGCTGTTTTTT.

This chain joins TRBV11-2 and TRBJ1-1; D is unclear. There are 15 residues in the CDR3. V dropped 1 base and J dropped 0 bases, with 9 bases sitting between them. Germline-derived CDR1 and CDR2 are SGHAT and FQNNGV. CDR3 coding DNA: TGTGCCAGCAGCTTAGTGATAGCAATGAACACTGAAGCTTTCTTT. It codes for CASSLVIAMNTEAFF.

The chain has TRBV7-6 and TRBJ2-7; perhaps TRBD1 as D (5 bases). The CDR3 is 13 residues long. CDR1 is SGHVS and CDR2 is FNYEAQ in the germline V gene. V shed 2 bases and J shed 4 bases, with 9 bases lying between them. CDR3 sequence reads: CASSLNDRYEQYF. The CDR3 region has the DNA TGTGCCAGCAGCTTAAACGACAGATACGAGCAGTACTTC.

V is TRBV5-4 and J is TRBJ1-1, with no clear D. Germline assignment: CDR1 SGHNT and CDR2 YYREEE (reference sequence). This CDR3 region has 12 residues. The V and J ends lost 1 base and 11 bases respectively, with 12 bases between them. The CDR3 region is CASSLLGREAFF. CDR3 sequence (DNA): TGTGCCAGCAGCTTGCTTGGAAGGGAGGCTTTCTTT.

The chain's CDR3 is CASSRTRGNYNEQFF. The CDR3 nucleotides are TGTGCCAGCAGTCGGACAAGGGGGAACTACAATGAGCAGTTCTTC. The chain joins TRBV6-5 to TRBJ2-1; D may be TRBD1 (6 bases). Germline CDR1 is MNHEY and CDR2 is SVGAGI. The CDR3 is made up of 15 amino acids. Trimming cost V 5 bases and J 3 bases, with 14 bases left between them.

This sequence joins TRBV5-1 and TRBJ2-7; TRBD2 matches 10 bases. The CDR3 length is 16 residues. The germline gives CDR1 SGHRS, CDR2 YFSETQ. With V trimmed by 0 bases and J by 6 bases, 9 bases remained unmatched. DNA for the CDR3: TGCGCCAGCAGCTTGGGTACTAGCGGGGTTTGGGGCGAGCAGTACTTC. Its translation: CASSLGTSGVWGEQYF.

The chain carries TRBV19 and TRBJ2-1, with 7 bases that match TRBD1. CDR3 length equals 15 residues. Per germline, CDR1 LNHDA and CDR2 SQIVND (reference sequence). V lost 6 bases, J lost 6 bases, and 11 bases stayed unmatched. The DNA for the CDR3 is TGTGCCAGTAGGACTCGACAGGGTGGGTCCAATGAGCAGTTCTTC. Translated, it gives CASRTRQGGSNEQFF.

The rearrangement uses TRBV6-1 and TRBJ1-1, with TRBD1 as a possible D gene (6 bases). The CDR3 has 13 amino acids. Trimming shortened V by 6 bases and J by 3 bases, and 11 bases separated the two germline ends. The germline V gene encodes CDR1 MNHNS and CDR2 SASEGT. The CDR3 sequence is CASRQGRDTEAFF. CDR3 DNA: TGTGCCAGCAGGCAGGGGCGGGACACTGAAGCTTTCTTT.

This chain joins TRBV4-1 and TRBJ1-6; perhaps TRBD1 as D (5 bases). There are 16 residues in the CDR3. V dropped 4 bases and J dropped 16 bases, with 26 bases sitting between them. Germline CDR1 reads MGHRA; CDR2 reads YSYEKL. The CDR3: CASSLWDFFTFSTLHF. In DNA, the CDR3 is TGCGCCAGCAGCCTCTGGGACTTTTTTACCTTCAGCACTCTCCACTTT.

This rearrangement joins TRBV19 to TRBJ1-1; 12 positions agree with TRBD1. CDR3 length: 16 amino acids. CDR1 and CDR2 from the germline V gene are LNHDA and SQIVND (reference sequence). The ends lost 5 bases at V and 4 bases at J; junction bases unmatched: 8. The CDR3 DNA reads as TGTGCCAGTAGTTGGGGACAGGGGGCGAGCGCCACTGAAGCTTTCTTT. Translation gives CASSWGQGASATEAFF.

The rearrangement uses TRBV5-8 and TRBJ2-3; 10 bases map to TRBD2. Germline trimming cut 4 bases from V and 1 base from J; bases unmatched to any gene: 3. This CDR3 spans 15 amino acids. Per germline, CDR1 SGHTS and CDR2 YDEGEE. CDR3 amino acids: CASSRGTSGTDTQYF. CDR3 bases: TGTGCCAGCAGCCGCGGGACTAGCGGCACAGATACGCAGTATTTT.

The chain links TRBV2 to TRBJ2-1, with D uncertain. This CDR3 region has 12 residues. Germline V CDR1 and CDR2: SNHLY, FYNNEI. V was shortened by 6 bases and J by 9 bases, with 12 bases between the two germline ends. CDR3 protein: CASRLESGEQFF. CDR3 DNA sequence: TGTGCCAGCAGACTGGAGTCGGGTGAGCAGTTCTTC.

The V gene is TRBV7-9, the J gene TRBJ2-1; no definite D call. V lost 1 base and J lost 2, with 3 bases in between. The CDR3 loop spans 13 amino acids. CDR1 and CDR2 from the germline V gene are SEHNR and FQNEAQ (reference sequence). The DNA of the CDR3 is TGTGCCAGCAGCTTAGTAACCTACAATGAGCAGTTCTTC. This gives the protein CASSLVTYNEQFF.

The chain recombines TRBV4-2 with TRBJ1-5; D unclear. V was pared by 0 bases and J by 3 bases, with 6 bases between. Per germline, CDR1 LGHNA and CDR2 YNFKEQ. The CDR3 runs to 14 residues. The CDR3 here is CASSQDRNNQPQHF. CDR3 nucleotide sequence: TGTGCCAGCAGCCAAGATCGTAACAATCAGCCCCAGCATTTT.

Only one count was recorded for this clone. The chain couples TRBV5-6 to TRBJ2-7; 8 bases are shared with TRBD2. This CDR3 contains 14 residues. Trimming removed 3 bases from V and 4 bases from J; junction bases left unmatched: 6. Germline V lookup: CDR1 SGHDT, CDR2 YYEEEE. The CDR3 DNA sequence: TGTGCCAGCAGCTACGCGGGAGGTATTTACGAGCAGTACTTC. This gives the protein CASSYAGGIYEQYF.

The rearrangement uses TRBV11-3 and TRBJ1-1, with TRBD1 matching over 9 bases. The CDR3 is 15 residues long. The germline V gene has CDR1 SGHNT and CDR2 YENEEA. Germline trimming cut 5 bases from V and 5 bases from J; bases unmatched to any gene: 9. The CDR3 nucleotides read TGTGCCAGCAGCACCGGGACAGGGTCGGGGACTGAAGCTTTCTTT. This gives the protein CASSTGTGSGTEAFF.

The V and J genes are TRBV18 and TRBJ2-5; 10 nucleotides agree with TRBD1. The CDR3 extends over 15 amino acids. With V trimmed by 3 bases and J by 1 base, 2 bases remained unmatched. The V gene's germline CDR1 is KGHSH and CDR2 LQKENI. The CDR3 nucleotides are TGTGCCAGCTCACCGGACAGGGGGTTCCAAGAGACCCAGTACTTC. Protein product: CASSPDRGFQETQYF.

There are a few counts of this clone. This chain connects TRBV6-1 to TRBJ2-1; the D is unclear. Trimming left V 2 bases short and J 5 bases short, with 7 bases between. The germline V gene encodes CDR1 MNHNS and CDR2 SASEGT. The CDR3 sequence is 13 residues long. In nucleotides, the CDR3 is TGTGCCAGCAGTGAACATTCGGACAATGAGCAGTTCTTC. This sequence encodes CASSEHSDNEQFF.

The V and J genes are TRBV3-1 (or the pseudogene TRBV3-2) and TRBJ1-1; D is undetermined. This CDR3 comprises 16 residues. Germline V gene lookup returns CDR1 LGHDT and CDR2 YNNKEL (reference sequence). Trimming shortened V by 4 bases and J by 4 bases, and 19 bases separated the two germline ends. In DNA, the CDR3 is TGTGCCAGCAGCCCTGGGAATCCGGGGTTCGGCACTGAAGCTTTCTTT. Amino acid sequence: CASSPGNPGFGTEAFF.

The rearrangement links TRBV27 to TRBJ1-6, with TRBD1 identical over 7 bases. The germline CDR1 and CDR2 sequences are MNHEY and SMNVEV (reference sequence). The CDR3 runs 14 residues. With 5 bases clipped from V and 6 bases from J, the junction kept 4 bases outside the gene matches. The CDR3 region is CASSPGQVNSPLHF. The CDR3 coding sequence is TGTGCCAGCAGTCCCGGACAGGTTAATTCACCCCTCCACTTT.

J is TRBJ1-4 and V is TRBV6-6; tentatively, D is TRBD1 (5 bases). The germline V gene encodes CDR1 MNHNY and CDR2 SVGAGI (reference sequence). This CDR3 region has 15 residues. Trimming removed 4 bases from V and 7 bases from J, with 16 bases in between. CDR3 coding DNA: TGTGCCAGCAGTTCCGGGTTCAGGGTGGGTGAAAAACTGTTTTTT. Its translation: CASSSGFRVGEKLFF.

The chain employs TRBV15 and TRBJ2-7; 7 nucleotides align to TRBD1. The germline gives CDR1 LNHNV, CDR2 YYDKDF (reference sequence). The CDR3 has 14 amino acids. The trim removed 4 bases at V and 3 bases at J, leaving 6 bases unmatched. Here the CDR3 reads CATSTRTGIYEQYF. DNA of the CDR3: TGTGCCACCAGCACCCGGACAGGAATCTACGAGCAGTACTTC.

This clone was picked up a small number of times. The V and J genes are TRBV2 and TRBJ1-1; D is unclear. The germline CDR1 and CDR2 sequences are SNHLY and FYNNEI. This CDR3 comprises 12 residues. Trimming took 2 bases from V and 3 from J, leaving 4 bases between them. The DNA of the CDR3 is TGTGCCAGCAGTGAAACGGACACTGAAGCTTTCTTT. Translated, it gives CASSETDTEAFF.

The chain carries TRBV6-2 or TRBV6-3 and TRBJ2-5; 11 bases are shared with TRBD1. CDR1 MNHEY and CDR2 SVGEGT come from the germline V gene. V shed 6 bases, J shed 5 bases, and the junction held 14 bases outside the gene matches. The CDR3 consists of 17 residues. CDR3 nucleotides: TGTGCCAGCAGCTCCGGGACAGGGGGAATCTCCAGGGAGACCCAGTACTTC. Translated, it gives CASSSGTGGISRETQYF.